This entry lists 27 T cell receptor beta chains sequenced from one sample in a study of T cell repertoires in cytomegalovirus infection. MiXCR was run by TCRdb on the reads, yielding one entry per CDR3 protein. Of around 120,000 distinct CDR3 sequences in the sample, more than 7% were seen once. Sequencing was done on a sample of PBMCs. These receptors originate from a human donor in good health (CMV status not recorded). Some clones in this sample may be carry-over from other donors' samples.

The sample holds many counts of this clonotype. The CDR3 region is CASSYSSAGPYEQYF. CDR3 nucleotides: TGCGCCAGCAGCTACTCCTCAGCGGGGCCCTACGAGCAGTACTTC. The V call is TRBV4-1, the J call TRBJ2-7, with 7 positions matching TRBD2. The length of the CDR3 is 15 residues. Germline trimming cut 5 bases from V and 2 bases from J; bases unmatched to any gene: 9. Germline CDR1 is MGHRA and CDR2 is YSYEKL.

This clonotype was recorded a few times. J is TRBJ1-2 and V is TRBV28, with a weak D call TRBD1 (5 bases). Germline V gene data show CDR1 as MDHEN and CDR2 as SYDVKM. V lost 4 bases, J lost 0 bases, and 12 bases lay in between. The CDR3 length is 15 residues. For the CDR3, the DNA is TGTGCCAGCAGTTCCACCGGGGGACCTAACTATGGCTACACCTTC. Protein sequence: CASSSTGGPNYGYTF.

This clonotype showed up many times. A junction end diverges from the germline sequence, so it may reflect a read error. The chain employs TRBV4-1 and TRBJ1-3, with D maybe TRBD1 (5 bases). The CDR3 consists of 16 residues. CDR1 is MGHRA and CDR2 is YSYEKL in the germline V gene. The CDR3 spells CASSQLGTVSGNTIYF. The CDR3 DNA is TGTGCCAGCAGCCAACTCGGGACGGTCTCTGGAAACACCATATATTTT.

This clonotype has ten or more counts. This sequence joins TRBV6-5 and TRBJ1-1; D unclear. The germline V gene encodes CDR1 MNHEY and CDR2 SVGAGI. V was shortened by 2 bases and J by 2 bases, with 12 bases between the two germline ends. The CDR3 covers 15 residues. CDR3 residues: CASSYTDPGNTEAFF. The CDR3 DNA reads TGTGCCAGCAGTTACACCGACCCTGGTAACACTGAAGCTTTCTTT.

The chain couples TRBV5-1 to TRBJ2-2; perhaps TRBD1 as D (5 bases). The CDR3 totals 15 residues. The germline V gene encodes CDR1 SGHRS and CDR2 YFSETQ. V lost 0 bases to trimming and J lost 3 bases, with 9 bases between them. This chain's CDR3 is CASSLDRPDTGELFF. Written as DNA, the CDR3 is TGCGCCAGCAGCTTGGACAGGCCTGACACCGGGGAGCTGTTTTTT.

Many counts were recorded for this clonotype. V and J are TRBV28 and TRBJ2-1, with no clear D. Trimming stripped 5 bases from V and 6 bases from J, with 11 bases between. The CDR3 is made up of 13 amino acids. Germline V lookup: CDR1 MDHEN, CDR2 SYDVKM. Here the CDR3 DNA reads TGTGCCAGCAGTCCATCCCCGGGCAATGAGCAGTTCTTC. As protein: CASSPSPGNEQFF.

The gene calls are TRBV19 and TRBJ2-3; D unclear. The CDR3 is 12 amino acids. V lost 5 bases and J 5 bases, leaving 8 bases between the germline ends. Germline values: CDR1 LNHDA, CDR2 SQIVND (reference sequence). CDR3 sequence: CASSPVKDTQYF. As DNA, the CDR3 is TGTGCCAGTAGTCCCGTTAAAGATACGCAGTATTTT.

This clonotype was detected many times. The CDR3 DNA reads TGTGCCAGCAGCATTCTCACAGGGGGTTCAGGTGGCTACACCTTC. Protein product: CASSILTGGSGGYTF. V gene TRBV28 combines with J gene TRBJ1-2; 8 bases are a match to TRBD1. Germline CDR1 is MDHEN and CDR2 is SYDVKM. The CDR3 covers 15 residues. The V segment lost 6 bases and the J segment 7 bases; nucleotides outside the gene matches: 13.

This clonotype was recorded many times. The chain has TRBV28 and TRBJ2-7; no definite D call. The CDR3 covers 11 residues. Trimming cost V 4 bases and J 7 bases, with 8 bases left between them. Germline-derived CDR1 and CDR2 are MDHEN and SYDVKM. The CDR3 DNA sequence: TGTGCCAGCAGTTCTGGGATTGAGCAGTACTTC. Translating gives CASSSGIEQYF.

This chain links TRBV28 with TRBJ2-1; a weak D match, TRBD2 (6 bases). Germline CDR1 reads MDHEN; CDR2 reads SYDVKM. The CDR3 is made up of 15 amino acids. The ends were cut back, 7 bases at V and 3 bases at J, with 16 bases in the middle. The CDR3 DNA follows: TGTGCCAGCACCAAGGAGGGACGTGGCTACAATGAGCAGTTCTTC. Protein product: CASTKEGRGYNEQFF.

In its sample, this clonotype was seen many times. The chain has TRBV2 and TRBJ2-3; D ambiguous. This CDR3 region has 11 residues. V gave up 8 bases and J gave up 5 bases, with 8 bases separating them. CDR1 and CDR2 (germline): SNHLY, FYNNEI. DNA of the CDR3: TGTGCCAGCCCCGCTCGAGATACGCAGTATTTT. Residues: CASPARDTQYF.

V gene TRBV27 combines with J gene TRBJ1-2; no firm D call. This CDR3 region has 11 residues. The V and J ends lost 10 bases and 4 bases respectively, with 10 bases between them. CDR1 and CDR2 (germline): MNHEY, SMNVEV (reference sequence). As DNA, the CDR3 is TGTGCCACAAAAGCGAGCTATGGCTACACCTTC. Protein sequence: CATKASYGYTF.

V gene TRBV20-1 combines with J gene TRBJ1-2; 9 bases align to TRBD1. The CDR3 has 15 residues. Unmatched junction bases numbered 13, after V lost 5 bases and J lost 6 bases. Germline CDR1 is DFQATT and CDR2 is SNEGSKA (reference sequence). This CDR3 reads CSASYRGGQGNGYTF. The CDR3 region has the DNA TGCAGTGCTTCATACAGAGGGGGACAGGGCAATGGCTACACCTTC.

The chain joins TRBV11-2 to TRBJ2-2; D is unresolved. The CDR3 spans 12 residues. Germline CDR1 reads SGHAT; CDR2 reads FQNNGV. The V gene lost 2 bases and the J gene lost 6 bases, with 4 bases spanning the gap. The CDR3 loop is CASSLRSGELFF. Written as DNA, the CDR3 is TGTGCCAGCAGCTTACGTTCCGGGGAGCTGTTTTTT.

This clonotype was recorded many times. This chain connects TRBV5-1 to TRBJ2-1; D unresolved. The V end was cut by 5 bases, the J end by 0 bases, with 9 bases between. The CDR3 has 14 amino acids. CDR1 is SGHRS, CDR2 YFSETQ, per germline. In DNA, the CDR3 is TGCGCCAGCAGACCCGGCTTCTCCTACAATGAGCAGTTCTTC. Translation: CASRPGFSYNEQFF.

The chain couples TRBV20-1 to TRBJ1-1; 9 bases are shared with TRBD1. The J segment lost 4 bases and the V segment lost 5 bases, leaving 17 bases of the junction unmatched. Per the germline V gene, CDR1 is DFQATT and CDR2 is SNEGSKA (reference sequence). This CDR3 spans 17 amino acids. DNA for the CDR3: TGCAGTGCTCCCACGCTATACAGGGGGCTAAGGGGCACTGAAGCTTTCTTT. Amino acids: CSAPTLYRGLRGTEAFF.

CDR3 amino acids: CASKTGGGLTEAFF. CDR3 nucleotide sequence: TGTGCCAGCAAGACCGGAGGTGGGCTCACTGAAGCTTTCTTT. This chain joins TRBV28 and TRBJ1-1, with D unclear. V was shortened by 7 bases and J by 4 bases, with 16 bases between the two germline ends. CDR1 is MDHEN, CDR2 SYDVKM, per germline. This CDR3 contains 14 residues.

The J gene is TRBJ1-2, the V gene TRBV27; 9 bases agree with TRBD1. The CDR3 length is 15 residues. V was clipped by 5 bases and J by 4 bases; unmatched bases: 8. Germline V gene lookup returns CDR1 MNHEY and CDR2 SMNVEV (reference sequence). The CDR3 reads CASSLQGAPLYGYTF. The CDR3 DNA is TGTGCCAGCAGTCTACAGGGGGCGCCCCTCTATGGCTACACCTTC.

This clonotype has a count of ten or more. The chain employs TRBV7-9 and TRBJ2-3; 7 bases are a match to TRBD1. CDR3 length: 15 amino acids. J lost 1 base, V lost 5 bases, and 6 bases had no gene match. CDR1 and CDR2 (germline): SEHNR, FQNEAQ (reference sequence). DNA of the CDR3: TGTGCCAGCAGCCCGTGGGACAGACGCACAGATACGCAGTATTTT. Amino acids: CASSPWDRRTDTQYF.

This chain links TRBV28 with TRBJ1-6; the D gene is possibly TRBD1 (5 bases). Trimming removed 3 bases at V and 14 bases at J, with 29 bases between. The V gene's germline CDR1 is MDHEN and CDR2 SYDVKM. CDR3 length equals 18 residues. The CDR3 sequence is CASSFYRDRLRARGSLHF. The CDR3, as DNA: TGTGCCAGCAGTTTCTACCGGGACCGATTAAGGGCCCGAGGTTCCCTCCACTTT.

There are many counts of this clonotype. V usage is TRBV7-2 and J usage is TRBJ2-2; 9 positions agree with TRBD2. CDR3 length: 17 amino acids. Germline V gene lookup returns CDR1 SGHTA and CDR2 FQGNSA. With V trimmed by 2 bases and J by 2 bases, 6 bases remained unmatched. The CDR3 region has the DNA TGTGCCAGCAGCTTACGAGCGGGGGGCAGAAACACCGGGGAGCTGTTTTTT. Its protein product is CASSLRAGGRNTGELFF.

V is TRBV29-1 and J is TRBJ2-7; D not resolved. Trimming left V 3 bases short and J 3 bases short, with 12 bases between. Germline V CDR1 and CDR2: SQVTM, ANQGSEA. There are 13 residues in the CDR3. CDR3 residues: CSVEVAGDYEQYF. CDR3 nucleotides: TGCAGCGTTGAGGTCGCAGGTGACTACGAGCAGTACTTC.

This CDR3 reads CSVDTGASNEKLFF. Here the CDR3 DNA reads TGCAGCGTGGATACAGGGGCCAGTAATGAAAAACTGTTTTTT. This chain links TRBV29-1 with TRBJ1-4; 7 nucleotides align to TRBD1. V shed 6 bases and J 4 bases; nucleotides not matched to a gene: 8. The CDR3 covers 14 residues. From germline, CDR1 is SQVTM and CDR2 ANQGSEA.

This clonotype was counted at least ten times. The V call is TRBV15, the J call TRBJ2-2; 10 positions agree with TRBD1. Germline V gives CDR1 LNHNV, CDR2 YYDKDF (reference sequence). The CDR3 extends over 18 amino acids. V was pared by 2 bases and J by 0 bases, with 6 bases of the junction left unmatched. The CDR3 is CATSRLDRGLTNTGELFF. The CDR3 coding sequence is TGTGCCACCAGCAGATTAGACAGGGGGCTCACGAACACCGGGGAGCTGTTTTTT.

This clonotype has a count of ten or more. This chain connects TRBV6-6 to TRBJ1-2; D gene ambiguous. Trimming took off 2 bases at V and 6 bases at J, with 19 bases between the two ends. Germline V gene data show CDR1 as MNHNY and CDR2 as SVGAGI (reference sequence). There are 16 residues in the CDR3. CDR3 nucleotide sequence: TGTGCCAGCAGTTACCTCCCCGATGGGCAGGACCATGGCTACACCTTC. Its protein product is CASSYLPDGQDHGYTF.

This clonotype was recorded many times. The chain joins TRBV6-5 to TRBJ1-1; 10 bases line up with TRBD1. Per germline, CDR1 MNHEY and CDR2 SVGAGI. The CDR3 is 13 amino acids. After removal of 10 bases from V and 6 bases from J, the junction contained 8 bases not matched to a gene. CDR3 residues: CATRTGGKSEAFF. The CDR3 nucleotides are TGTGCCACGAGGACAGGGGGGAAATCTGAAGCTTTCTTT.

This clonotype was observed a handful of times. The CDR3 loop reads CASSEKGRGDTQYF. DNA for the CDR3: TGTGCCAGCAGCGAGAAGGGACGTGGAGATACGCAGTATTTT. The chain links TRBV9 to TRBJ2-3, with D possibly being TRBD1 or TRBD2 (5 bases each). The germline V gene encodes CDR1 SGDLS and CDR2 YYNGEE. This CDR3 comprises 14 residues. Trimming removed 3 bases from V and 5 bases from J, with 13 bases in between.